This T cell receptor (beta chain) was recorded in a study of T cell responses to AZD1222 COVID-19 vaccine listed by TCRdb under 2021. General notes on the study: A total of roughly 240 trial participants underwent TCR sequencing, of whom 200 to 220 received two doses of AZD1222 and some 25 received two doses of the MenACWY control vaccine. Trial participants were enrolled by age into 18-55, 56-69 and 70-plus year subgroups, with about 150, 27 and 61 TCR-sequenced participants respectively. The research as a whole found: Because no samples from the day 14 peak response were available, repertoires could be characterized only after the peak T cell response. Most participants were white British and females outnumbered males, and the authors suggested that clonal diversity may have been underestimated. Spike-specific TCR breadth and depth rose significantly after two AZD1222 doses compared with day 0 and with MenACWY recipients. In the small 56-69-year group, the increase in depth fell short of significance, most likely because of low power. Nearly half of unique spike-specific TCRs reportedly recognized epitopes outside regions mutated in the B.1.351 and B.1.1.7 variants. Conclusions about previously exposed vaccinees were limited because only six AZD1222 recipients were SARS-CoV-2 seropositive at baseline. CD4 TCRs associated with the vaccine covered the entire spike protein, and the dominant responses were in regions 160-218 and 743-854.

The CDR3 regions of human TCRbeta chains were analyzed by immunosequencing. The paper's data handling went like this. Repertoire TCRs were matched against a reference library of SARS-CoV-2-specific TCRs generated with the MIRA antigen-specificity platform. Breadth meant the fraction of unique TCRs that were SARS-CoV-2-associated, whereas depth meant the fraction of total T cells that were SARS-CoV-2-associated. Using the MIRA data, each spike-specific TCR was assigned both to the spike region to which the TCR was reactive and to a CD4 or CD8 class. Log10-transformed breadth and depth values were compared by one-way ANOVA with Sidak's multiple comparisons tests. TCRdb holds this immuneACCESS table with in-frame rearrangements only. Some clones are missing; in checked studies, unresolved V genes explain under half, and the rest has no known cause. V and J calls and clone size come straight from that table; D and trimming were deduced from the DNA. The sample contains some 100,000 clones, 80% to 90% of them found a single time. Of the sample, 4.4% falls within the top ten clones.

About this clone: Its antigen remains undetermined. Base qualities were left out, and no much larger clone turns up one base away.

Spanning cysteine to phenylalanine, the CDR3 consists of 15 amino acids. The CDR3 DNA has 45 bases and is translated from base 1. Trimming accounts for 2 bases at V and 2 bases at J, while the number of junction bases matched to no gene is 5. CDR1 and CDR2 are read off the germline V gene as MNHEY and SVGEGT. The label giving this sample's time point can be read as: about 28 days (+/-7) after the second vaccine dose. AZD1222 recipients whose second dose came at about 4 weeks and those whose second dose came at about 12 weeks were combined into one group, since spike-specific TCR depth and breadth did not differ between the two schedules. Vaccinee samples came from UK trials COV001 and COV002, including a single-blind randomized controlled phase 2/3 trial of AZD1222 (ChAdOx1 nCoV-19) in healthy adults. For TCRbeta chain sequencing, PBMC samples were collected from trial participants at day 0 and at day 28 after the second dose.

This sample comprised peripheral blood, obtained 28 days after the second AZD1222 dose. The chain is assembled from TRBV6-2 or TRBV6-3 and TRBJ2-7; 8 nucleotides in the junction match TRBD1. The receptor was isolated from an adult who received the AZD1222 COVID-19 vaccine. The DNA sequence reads TGTGCCAGCAGTTACGGTAAGGACAGGGCCTACGAGCAGTACTTC. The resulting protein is CASSYGKDRAYEQYF.